The following is a TCR beta chain sequence with its context. The antigen is unknown. The CDR3 is made up of 17 amino acids. The V gene end was trimmed by 1 base and the J gene end by 0 bases; junction bases not matched to a gene: 5. CDR1 is SGDLS, CDR2 YYNGEE, per germline. The record originates from a study of cytomegalovirus exposure and HLA in healthy donors. General observations from the study: Specific recognition of CMV antigens was confirmed in vitro for three chains (all CMV-associated).

The PCR had 60 Vbeta and 13 Jbeta primers. The method was immunoSEQ multiplex PCR; TCRdb's version includes in-frame clones alone and lacks a portion of them. The sample has tens of thousands of clones; under 80% are singletons. The genes are TRBV9 and TRBJ2-3, with TRBD2 matching over 10 bases. The sample consisted of PBMCs. The clonotype originates from a man aged 60 to 69 in good health and CMV-seropositive. The CDR3: CASSVSGTSASTDTQYF. CDR3 sequence (DNA): TGTGCCAGCAGCGTATCCGGGACTAGCGCTAGCACAGATACGCAGTATTTT.